These T cell receptor beta chains were read from a single sample in a study of blood T cell repertoires in COVID-19. Sequencing used immunoSEQ multiplex PCR; TCRdb keeps in-frame clones, though not all of them. Among 150,000 to 200,000 clones listed, about nine tenths were seen once. The specimen sequenced was peripheral blood. The receptors here all came from a woman in her 70s with acute or convalescent COVID-19. CDR3s include the opening cysteine and the closing phenylalanine or tryptophan. The order of the fields is D gene, J gene, clone size, V gene, CDR3 DNA, CDR3 protein. The D gene is left open where the match is weak. Clone size is not always given. Where it is, it says once, few, many or a class for expanded clones.

>TRBD1|TRBJ2-5|-|TRBV5-1
TGCGCCAGCAGCTTGGTGACAGGGGGGGAGACCCAGTACTTC
CASSLVTGGETQYF
>-|TRBJ2-6|-|TRBV28
TGTGCCAGCAGTTTGTTACGGAGCTCTGGGGCCAACGTCCTGACTTTC
CASSLLRSSGANVLTF
>-|TRBJ1-4|-|TRBV6-1
TGTGCCAGCAGTGAATCAGGTATCGGCGCCTTGTTTTTT
CASSESGIGALFF
>-|TRBJ1-4|-|TRBV14
TGTGCCAGCAGCCAAGGTGGGGCGCGCCAGGGAGAAAAACTGTTTTTT
CASSQGGARQGEKLFF
>TRBD1|TRBJ1-6|-|TRBV5-1
TGCGCCAGCGCCGTCGGGACAGGGAGCACCTCACCCCTCCACTTT
CASAVGTGSTSPLHF
>TRBD1|TRBJ1-6|once|TRBV4-2
TGTGCCAGCAGCCTGGGACAGGGAGGAAGGTCACCCCTCCACTTT
CASSLGQGGRSPLHF
>-|TRBJ1-6|-|TRBV19
TGTGCCAGTAGTATTTTGGACAGCTATAATTCACCCCTCCACTTT
CASSILDSYNSPLHF
>TRBD2|TRBJ2-7|-|TRBV5-1
TGCGCCAGCAGCTTGGGTCTAGCGGGGACCTACGAGCAGTACTTC
CASSLGLAGTYEQYF
>-|TRBJ1-5|-|TRBV18
TGTGCCAGCTCACCACGGCAGGGTGGCGATCAGCCCCAGCATTTT
CASSPRQGGDQPQHF
>-|TRBJ2-1|-|TRBV27
TGTGCCAGCACCCACAGGGCGACCAACAACAATGAGCAGTTCTTC
CASTHRATNNNEQFF
>TRBD1|TRBJ1-4|-|TRBV5-6
TGTGCCAGCAGCTCCCGATTACAGGGGCTTAATGAAAAACTGTTTTTT
CASSSRLQGLNEKLFF
>-|TRBJ2-7|few|TRBV5-1
TGCGCCAGCAGCTTACAAGGACTTATCCTATACGAGCAGTACTTC
CASSLQGLILYEQYF
>TRBD1|TRBJ1-1|-|TRBV4-1
TGCGCCAGCAGCCAAGGGAGGGGGCCTAGGACTGAAGCTTTCTTT
CASSQGRGPRTEAFF
>TRBD2|TRBJ2-5|few|TRBV5-5
TGTGCCAGCAGCCGGGGACTAGCGGGGGGCAGGGAGACCCAGTACTTC
CASSRGLAGGRETQYF
>TRBD2|TRBJ2-7|-|TRBV3-1/TRBV3-2
TGTGCCAGCAGTCCCTTAGCGGGGGGTGTCTACGAGCAGTACTTC
CASSPLAGGVYEQYF
>-|TRBJ1-3|-|TRBV9
TGTGCCAGCAGCCAAAATCAGGGTATCTCTGGAAACACCATATATTTT
CASSQNQGISGNTIYF
>-|TRBJ1-2|once|TRBV4-1
TGCGCCAGCAGCCAAGATTGGGGGGACTATGGCTACACCTTC
CASSQDWGDYGYTF
>-|TRBJ1-1|-|TRBV18
TGTGCCAGCTCACCCCGACCGGAGAGGAACACTGAAGCTTTCTTT
CASSPRPERNTEAFF
>TRBD2|TRBJ2-3|-|TRBV7-2
TGTGCCAGCAGCTCATCACTAGCGTTTGATACGCAGTATTTT
CASSSSLAFDTQYF
>-|TRBJ2-1|-|TRBV6-5
TGTGCCACCCACTCCAGTGGGGCCAATGAGCAGTTCTTC
CATHSSGANEQFF